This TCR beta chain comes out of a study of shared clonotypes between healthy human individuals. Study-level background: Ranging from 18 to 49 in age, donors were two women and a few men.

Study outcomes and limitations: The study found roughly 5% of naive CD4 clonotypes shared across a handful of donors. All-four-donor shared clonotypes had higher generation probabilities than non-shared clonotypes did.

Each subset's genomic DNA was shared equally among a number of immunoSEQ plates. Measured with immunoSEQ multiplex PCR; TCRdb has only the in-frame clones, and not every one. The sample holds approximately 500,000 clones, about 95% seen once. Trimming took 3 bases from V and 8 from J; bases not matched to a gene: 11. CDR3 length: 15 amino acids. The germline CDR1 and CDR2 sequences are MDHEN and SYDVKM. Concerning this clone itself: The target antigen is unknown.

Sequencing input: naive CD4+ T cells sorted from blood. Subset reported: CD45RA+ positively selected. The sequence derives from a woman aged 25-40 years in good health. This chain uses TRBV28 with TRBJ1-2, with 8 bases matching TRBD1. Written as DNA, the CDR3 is TGTGCCAGCAGTTTCCCCGGACAGGGCAAGGACGGCTACACCTTC. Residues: CASSFPGQGKDGYTF.